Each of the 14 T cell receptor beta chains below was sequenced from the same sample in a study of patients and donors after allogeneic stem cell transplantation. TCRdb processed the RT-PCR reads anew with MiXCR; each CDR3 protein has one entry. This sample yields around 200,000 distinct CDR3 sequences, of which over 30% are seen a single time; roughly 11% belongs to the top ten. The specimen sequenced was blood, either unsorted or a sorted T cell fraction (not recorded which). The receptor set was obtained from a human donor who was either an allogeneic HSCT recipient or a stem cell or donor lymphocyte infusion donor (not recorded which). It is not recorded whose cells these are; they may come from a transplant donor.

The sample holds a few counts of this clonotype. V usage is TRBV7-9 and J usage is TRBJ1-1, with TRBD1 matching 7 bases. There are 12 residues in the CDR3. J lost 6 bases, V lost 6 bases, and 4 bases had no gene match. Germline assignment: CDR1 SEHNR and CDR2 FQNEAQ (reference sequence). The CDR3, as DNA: TGTGCCAGCAGGTACGGGACAGCTGAAGCTTTCTTT. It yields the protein CASRYGTAEAFF.

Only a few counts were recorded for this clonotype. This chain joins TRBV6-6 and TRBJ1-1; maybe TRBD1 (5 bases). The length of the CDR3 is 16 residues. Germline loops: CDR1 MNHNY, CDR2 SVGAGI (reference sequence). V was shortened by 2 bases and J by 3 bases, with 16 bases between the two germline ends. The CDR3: CASSYPSGGGDTEAFF. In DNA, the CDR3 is TGTGCCAGCAGTTACCCGAGCGGGGGAGGGGACACTGAAGCTTTCTTT.

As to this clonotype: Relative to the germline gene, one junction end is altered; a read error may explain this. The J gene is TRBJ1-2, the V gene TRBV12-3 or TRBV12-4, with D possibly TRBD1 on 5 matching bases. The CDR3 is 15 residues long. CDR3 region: CASSFPGVLNSGYTF. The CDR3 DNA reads TGTGCCAGCAGTTTCCCGGGGGTCCTCAACTCTGGCTACACCTTC.

The CDR3 DNA is TGTGCCAGCAGCGTGGGAAGGAGACATCAGGGTACCTACGAGCAGTACTTC. Protein product: CASSVGRRHQGTYEQYF. The J gene is TRBJ2-7, the V gene TRBV9; the D gene is possibly TRBD1 (5 bases). V dropped 2 bases and J dropped 2 bases, with 20 bases sitting between them. In germline, CDR1 is SGDLS, CDR2 YYNGEE. The CDR3 covers 17 residues.

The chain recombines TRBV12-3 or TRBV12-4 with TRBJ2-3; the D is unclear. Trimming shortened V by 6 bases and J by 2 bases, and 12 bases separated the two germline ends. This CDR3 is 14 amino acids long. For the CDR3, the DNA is TGTGCCAGCAGCCGTCGGTTCGCCACAGATACGCAGTATTTT. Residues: CASSRRFATDTQYF.

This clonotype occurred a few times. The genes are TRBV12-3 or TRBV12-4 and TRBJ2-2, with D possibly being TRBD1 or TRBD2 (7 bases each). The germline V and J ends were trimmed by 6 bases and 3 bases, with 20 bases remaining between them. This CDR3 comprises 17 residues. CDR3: CASSTSTTGRDTGELFF. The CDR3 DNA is TGTGCCAGCAGCACTAGTACGACAGGGAGGGACACCGGGGAGCTGTTTTTT.

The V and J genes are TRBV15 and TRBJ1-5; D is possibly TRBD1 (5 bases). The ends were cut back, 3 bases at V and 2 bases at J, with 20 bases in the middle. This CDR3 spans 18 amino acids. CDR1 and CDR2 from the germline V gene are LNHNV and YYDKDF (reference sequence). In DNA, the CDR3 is TGTGCCACCAGCAGTGGGCAGGGCCGGTTGTATGGCAATCAGCCCCAGCATTTT. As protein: CATSSGQGRLYGNQPQHF. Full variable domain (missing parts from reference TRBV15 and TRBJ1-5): DAMVIQNPRYQVTQFGKPVTLSCSQTLNHNVMYWYQQKSSQAPKLLFHYYDKDFNNEADTPDNFQSRRPNTSFCFLDIRSPGLGDTAMYLCATSSGQGRLYGNQPQHFGDGTRLSIL.

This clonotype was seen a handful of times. This CDR3 reads CASSQSSESNEQFF. CDR3 coding DNA: TGCGCCAGCAGCCAATCGTCGGAGTCCAATGAGCAGTTCTTC. The chain has TRBV4-1 and TRBJ2-1, with unresolved D. This CDR3 is built from 14 residues. Germline V CDR1 and CDR2: MGHRA, YSYEKL. The V end lost 2 bases, the J end lost 6 bases, and 11 bases lay between the germline ends.

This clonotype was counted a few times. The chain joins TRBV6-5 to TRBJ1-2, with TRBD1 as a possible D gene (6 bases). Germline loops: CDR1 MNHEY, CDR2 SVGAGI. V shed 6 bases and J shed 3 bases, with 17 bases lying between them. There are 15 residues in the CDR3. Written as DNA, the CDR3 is TGTGCCAGCAGGGTACCGGGACACCCGGACTATGGCTACACCTTC. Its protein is CASRVPGHPDYGYTF.

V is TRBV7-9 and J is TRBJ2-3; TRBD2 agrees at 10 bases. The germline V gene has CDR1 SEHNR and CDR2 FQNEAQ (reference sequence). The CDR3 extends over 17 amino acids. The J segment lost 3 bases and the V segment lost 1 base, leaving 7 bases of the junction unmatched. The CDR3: CASSLDPLAGDTDTQYF. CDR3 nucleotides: TGTGCCAGCAGCTTAGACCCCCTAGCGGGGGATACAGATACGCAGTATTTT.

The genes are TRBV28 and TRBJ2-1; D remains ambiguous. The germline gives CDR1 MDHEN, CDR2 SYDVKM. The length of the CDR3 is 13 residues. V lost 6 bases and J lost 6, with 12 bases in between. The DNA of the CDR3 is TGTGCCAGCAGACCCTCATTTCGCAATGAGCAGTTCTTC. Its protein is CASRPSFRNEQFF. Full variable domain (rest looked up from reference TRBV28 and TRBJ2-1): DVKVTQSSRYLVKRTGEKVFLECVQDMDHENMFWYRQDPGLGLRLIYFSYDVKMKEKGDIPEGYSVSREKKERFSLILESASTNQTSMYLCASRPSFRNEQFFGPGTRLTVL.

The CDR3 loop reads CSARTGGSNEKLFF. The CDR3 DNA is TGCAGCGCTCGGACAGGGGGTTCTAATGAAAAACTGTTTTTT. The rearrangement links TRBV29-1 to TRBJ1-4, with 10 positions matching TRBD1. After removal of 7 bases from V and 3 bases from J, the junction contained 5 bases not matched to a gene. The germline V gene encodes CDR1 SQVTM and CDR2 ANQGSEA. The CDR3 is 14 residues long.

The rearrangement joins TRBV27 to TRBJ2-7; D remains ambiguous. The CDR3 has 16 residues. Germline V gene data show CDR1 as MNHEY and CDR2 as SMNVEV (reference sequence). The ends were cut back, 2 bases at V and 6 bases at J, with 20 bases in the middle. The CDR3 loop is CASSLLPPSGPGEQYF. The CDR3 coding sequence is TGTGCCAGCAGTTTACTCCCCCCATCCGGCCCGGGCGAGCAGTACTTC.

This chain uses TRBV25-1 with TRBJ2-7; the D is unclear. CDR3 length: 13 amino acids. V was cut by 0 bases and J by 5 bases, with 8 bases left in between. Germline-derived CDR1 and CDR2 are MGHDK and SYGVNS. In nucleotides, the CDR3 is TGTGCCAGCAGTGAATATCGCCCCCACGAGCAGTACTTC. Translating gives CASSEYRPHEQYF.